This TCR beta chain was recorded in a study of blood T cells in healthy people across ages. Germline V gene sequence: CDR1 SQVTM, CDR2 ANQGSEA. There are 12 residues in the CDR3. The V end was cut by 5 bases, the J end by 3 bases, with 10 bases between. It was with a sample-barcoded 5' primer and a J-beta primer mix that a second PCR of about 6 to 12 cycles was run. A template-switch adaptor that had 12 random nucleotides put a tag on each cDNA molecule. TCRdb re-derived calls from the 5' RACE reads in MiXCR, one entry per CDR3 protein. Found here are about 1.4 million distinct CDR3 sequences, 59% of them singletons; the top ten hold roughly 7%.

Sequenced: blood. The clonotype originates from a man aged 18 to 29 in good health. This chain joins TRBV29-1 and TRBJ1-2; unclear D gene. The CDR3 loop reads CSVMNDYYGYTF. The DNA for the CDR3 is TGCAGCGTTATGAATGACTACTATGGCTACACCTTC.